A single T cell receptor (beta chain) is shown here with its context. Its antigen is unknown. Extracted from the samples, RNA was reverse transcribed into cDNA to serve as the sequencing template. Sequencing was performed with immunoSEQ multiplex PCR; in TCRdb, only in-frame clones are kept and a portion is missing. In the table there are some 240,000 clones, around three fifths of which are singletons. The sample belongs to a study of CD8+ T cells in alopecia areata. Noted treatment: oral pan-JAK inhibitor, 5-10 mg twice daily. Trimming stripped 0 bases from V and 5 bases from J, with 13 bases between. CDR3 length equals 15 residues. Germline CDR1 MGHRA, CDR2 YSYEKL. General study points: Scalp clonality and expanded CD8+ clones among the top 100 showed significant decreases with tofacitinib.

The material sequenced was CD4+ T cells sorted from blood, taken at week 4, from a patient treated with tofacitinib. V gene TRBV4-1 combines with J gene TRBJ1-2; perhaps TRBD1 as D (6 bases). This sequence originates from a human donor with alopecia areata. The CDR3 reads CASSQDDYRAYGYTF. DNA of the CDR3: TGCGCCAGCAGCCAAGATGATTACAGGGCTTATGGCTACACCTTC.